Listed here are 15 T cell receptor beta chains from one sample, sequenced in a study of OX40 agonist ivuxolimab in advanced cancers. Clones were read by immunoSEQ multiplex PCR, and TCRdb kept only the in-frame ones, dropping some. The repertoire consists of over 80,000 clones, with less than 85% occurring once and the leading ten covering 0.75% to 0.85%. The specimen comprised CD4+ or CD8+ T cells sorted from blood, sampled in a trial of the OX40 agonist ivuxolimab. Receptors originate from an adult with an advanced solid tumor such as melanoma, head and neck, liver or kidney cancer.

This clone occurred once. The chain uses TRBV19 and TRBJ1-5, with 12 positions matching TRBD1. In germline, CDR1 is LNHDA, CDR2 SQIVND (reference sequence). The CDR3 extends over 15 amino acids. Trimming at V came to 6 bases and at J to 6 bases, leaving 6 bases not matched to a gene. The CDR3 bases are TGTGCCAGTAGGACCGGGACAGGGGGCCGTCAGCCCCAGCATTTT. Translation: CASRTGTGGRQPQHF. The full variable domain, completed using reference TRBV19 and TRBJ1-5, is DGGITQSPKYLFRKEGQNVTLSCEQNLNHDAMYWYRQDPGQGLRLIYYSQIVNDFQKGDIAEGYSVSREKKESFPLTVTSAQKNPTAFYLCASRTGTGGRQPQHFGDGTRLSIL.

The chain carries TRBV6-5 and TRBJ1-4; D ambiguous. Germline CDR1 is MNHEY and CDR2 is SVGAGI. The CDR3 is 15 residues long. The V gene lost 0 bases and the J gene lost 0 bases, with 5 bases spanning the gap. This CDR3 reads CASSYSGTTNEKLFF. The CDR3 DNA is TGTGCCAGCAGTTACTCGGGGACAACTAATGAAAAACTGTTTTTT.

The V call is TRBV18, the J call TRBJ2-7; 7 bases fit TRBD2. Germline V gives CDR1 KGHSH, CDR2 LQKENI. The CDR3 runs to 15 residues. V shed 1 base, J shed 0 bases, and the junction held 3 bases outside the gene matches. The DNA for the CDR3 is TGTGCCAGCTCACCACGCACTAGCGACTCCTACGAGCAGTACTTC. Translation: CASSPRTSDSYEQYF.

The chain uses TRBV5-6 and TRBJ2-1, with D possibly matching TRBD2 (5 bases). This CDR3 is 14 amino acids long. Germline V CDR1 and CDR2: SGHDT, YYEEEE. Trimming took off 4 bases at V and 5 bases at J, with 13 bases between the two ends. In DNA form, the CDR3 reads TGTGCCAGCAGCCGCTATTCGAGGGACAATGAGCAGTTCTTC. This sequence encodes CASSRYSRDNEQFF.

The J gene is TRBJ1-4, the V gene TRBV30; maybe TRBD1 (6 bases). Germline V gene data show CDR1 as GTSNPN and CDR2 as SVGIG (reference sequence). The CDR3 extends over 12 amino acids. V was trimmed by 0 bases and J by 11 bases, leaving 10 bases between them. The CDR3 protein is CAWSVRGVKLFF. The CDR3 DNA reads as TGTGCCTGGAGTGTTAGGGGGGTGAAACTGTTTTTT.

The chain has TRBV6-4 and TRBJ1-4; no clear D. Trimming shortened V by 2 bases and J by 8 bases, and 18 bases separated the two germline ends. The CDR3 is 16 residues long. Germline CDR1 MRHNA, CDR2 SNTAGT. CDR3 coding DNA: TGTGCCAGCAGTGACAAAAGGCTTATCATCGGGGAAAAACTGTTTTTT. Translated: CASSDKRLIIGEKLFF.

J is TRBJ2-7 and V is TRBV5-5, with 10 bases aligning to TRBD1. Looked up from germline, CDR1 is SGHKS and CDR2 is YYEKEE (reference sequence). The CDR3 length is 15 residues. Trimming at V came to 3 bases and at J to 3 bases, leaving 6 bases not matched to a gene. CDR3: CASSYRGQGSYEQYF. The CDR3 DNA reads TGTGCCAGCAGCTATCGGGGACAGGGGAGCTACGAGCAGTACTTC. Full variable domain (remainder filled in from reference TRBV5-5 and TRBJ2-7): DAGVTQSPTHLIKTRGQQVTLRCSPISGHKSVSWYQQVLGQGPQFIFQYYEKEERGRGNFPDRFSARQFPNYSSELNVNALLLGDSALYLCASSYRGQGSYEQYFGPGTRLTVT.

This clone was counted many times. The genes are TRBV6-5 and TRBJ1-5; no clear D. The CDR3 totals 12 residues. V lost 5 bases and J lost 4, with 6 bases in between. In germline, CDR1 is MNHEY, CDR2 SVGAGI. The CDR3: CASSKGNQPQHF. The DNA for the CDR3 is TGTGCCAGCAGTAAGGGAAATCAGCCCCAGCATTTT.

The chain combines TRBV7-2 with TRBJ2-7, with 7 bases lining up with TRBD1. Trimming at V came to 4 bases and at J to 0 bases, leaving 3 bases not matched to a gene. CDR1 and CDR2 from the germline V gene are SGHTA and FQGNSA. This CDR3 has 14 amino acids. CDR3 sequence (DNA): TGTGCCAGCAGCTACAACAGGGGCTCCTACGAGCAGTACTTC. Protein product: CASSYNRGSYEQYF.

The chain combines TRBV19 with TRBJ1-1, with 10 bases that match TRBD1. This CDR3 is 21 amino acids long. The V gene end was trimmed by 7 bases and the J gene end by 3 bases; junction bases not matched to a gene: 26. Looked up from germline, CDR1 is LNHDA and CDR2 is SQIVND (reference sequence). CDR3 loop: CASTFLAGWDRGRATDTEAFF. In nucleotides, the CDR3 is TGTGCCAGTACTTTCCTCGCGGGGTGGGACAGGGGAAGGGCCACGGACACTGAAGCTTTCTTT.

V and J are TRBV19 and TRBJ1-1; D gene unclear. The V gene lost 0 bases and the J gene lost 1 base, with 9 bases spanning the gap. The CDR3 is made up of 15 amino acids. Germline V gives CDR1 LNHDA, CDR2 SQIVND (reference sequence). CDR3 bases: TGTGCCAGTAGTATAGACCCTCAGGCGAACACTGAAGCTTTCTTT. Its translation is CASSIDPQANTEAFF. Full variable domain (missing parts from reference TRBV19 and TRBJ1-1): DGGITQSPKYLFRKEGQNVTLSCEQNLNHDAMYWYRQDPGQGLRLIYYSQIVNDFQKGDIAEGYSVSREKKESFPLTVTSAQKNPTAFYLCASSIDPQANTEAFFGQGTRLTVV.

This rearrangement joins TRBV5-1 to TRBJ2-1; a weak D match, TRBD2 (6 bases). There are 15 residues in the CDR3. The V gene lost 0 bases and the J gene lost 4 bases, with 11 bases spanning the gap. CDR1 and CDR2 from the germline V gene are SGHRS and YFSETQ. The CDR3 region has the DNA TGCGCCAGCAGCTTGGGTTCGGGGAGGTACAATGAGCAGTTCTTC. Its protein product is CASSLGSGRYNEQFF.

V usage is TRBV5-1 and J usage is TRBJ2-2; 12 bases are a match to TRBD2. Trimming at V came to 4 bases and at J to 3 bases, leaving 4 bases not matched to a gene. This CDR3 region has 16 residues. The germline V gene encodes CDR1 SGHRS and CDR2 YFSETQ. In nucleotides, the CDR3 is TGCGCCAGCAGCCCATGGACTAGCGGGGACACCGGGGAGCTGTTTTTT. Translating it yields CASSPWTSGDTGELFF.

The table lists this clone with a few counts. The gene calls are TRBV5-1 and TRBJ1-5; D might be TRBD1 (6 bases). Trimming stripped 2 bases from V and 7 bases from J, with 16 bases between. The CDR3 covers 15 residues. Germline V gives CDR1 SGHRS, CDR2 YFSETQ. The CDR3 is CASSFGETQGQPQHF. The CDR3 nucleotides read TGCGCCAGCAGCTTTGGGGAGACGCAGGGGCAGCCCCAGCATTTT.

This clone came up a few times. The CDR3: CASSPRLAGVLRGETQYF. CDR3 nucleotides: TGTGCCAGCAGCCCGCGACTAGCGGGGGTCCTAAGGGGAGAGACCCAGTACTTC. V is TRBV14 and J is TRBJ2-5; 12 bases map to TRBD2. CDR1 and CDR2 (germline): SGHDN, FVKESK. V lost 4 bases to trimming and J lost 4 bases; unmatched junction nucleotides: 13. The CDR3 loop spans 18 amino acids.